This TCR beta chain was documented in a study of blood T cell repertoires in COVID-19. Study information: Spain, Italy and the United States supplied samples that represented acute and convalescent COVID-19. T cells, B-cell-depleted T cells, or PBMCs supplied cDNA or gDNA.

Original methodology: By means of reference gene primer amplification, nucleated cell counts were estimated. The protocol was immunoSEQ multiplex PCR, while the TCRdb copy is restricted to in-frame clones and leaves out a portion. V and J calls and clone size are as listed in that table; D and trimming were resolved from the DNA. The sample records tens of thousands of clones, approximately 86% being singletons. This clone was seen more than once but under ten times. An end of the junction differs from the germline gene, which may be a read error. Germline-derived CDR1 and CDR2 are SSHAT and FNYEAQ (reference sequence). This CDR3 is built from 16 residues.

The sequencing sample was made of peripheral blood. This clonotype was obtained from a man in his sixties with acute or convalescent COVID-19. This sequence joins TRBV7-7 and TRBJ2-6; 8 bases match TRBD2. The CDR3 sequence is CASSLAGHSGANVLTF. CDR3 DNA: TGTGCTAGCAGCTTAGCGGGGCACTCTGGGGCCAACGTCCTGACTTTC.